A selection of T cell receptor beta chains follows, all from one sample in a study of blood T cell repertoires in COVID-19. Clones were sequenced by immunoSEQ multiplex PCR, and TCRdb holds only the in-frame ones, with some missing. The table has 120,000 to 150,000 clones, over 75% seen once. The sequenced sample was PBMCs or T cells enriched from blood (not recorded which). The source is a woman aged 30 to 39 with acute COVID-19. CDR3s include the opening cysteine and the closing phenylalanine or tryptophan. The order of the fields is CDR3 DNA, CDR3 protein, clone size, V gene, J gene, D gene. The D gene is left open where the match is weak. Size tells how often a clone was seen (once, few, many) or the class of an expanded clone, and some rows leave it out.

cdr3_nt: TGTGCCAGCAGTTACTCGCTGAGTAACACTGAAGCTTTCTTT; cdr3_aa: CASSYSLSNTEAFF; clone_size: NA; v_call: TRBV6-5; j_call: TRBJ1-1; d_call: NA
cdr3_nt: TGCGCCAGCAGCCCTGGGGACAGGGAGAACACTGAAGCTTTCTTT; cdr3_aa: CASSPGDRENTEAFF; clone_size: NA; v_call: TRBV5-1; j_call: TRBJ1-1; d_call: TRBD1
cdr3_nt: TGTGCCAGCAGCATAAAACCGACAGGGACCGAGCAGTACTTC; cdr3_aa: CASSIKPTGTEQYF; clone_size: NA; v_call: TRBV7-2; j_call: TRBJ2-7; d_call: TRBD1
cdr3_nt: TGTGCCAGCAGCCCGTTACAGGGGGCTAACTATGGCTACACCTTC; cdr3_aa: CASSPLQGANYGYTF; clone_size: NA; v_call: TRBV7-9; j_call: TRBJ1-2; d_call: TRBD1
cdr3_nt: TGTGCCAGCAGTTTAATTCCCGCTAGCGAAGCCTACGAGCAGTACTTC; cdr3_aa: CASSLIPASEAYEQYF; clone_size: few; v_call: TRBV28; j_call: TRBJ2-7; d_call: NA
cdr3_nt: TGTGCCAGCAGCCAAGATACAAGCGGGACGTACAATGAGCAGTTCTTC; cdr3_aa: CASSQDTSGTYNEQFF; clone_size: NA; v_call: TRBV4-2; j_call: TRBJ2-1; d_call: TRBD2
cdr3_nt: TGTGCCAGCAGCTTTCAGGGACATATGAACACTGAAGCTTTCTTT; cdr3_aa: CASSFQGHMNTEAFF; clone_size: NA; v_call: TRBV7-2; j_call: TRBJ1-1; d_call: NA
cdr3_nt: TGTGCCACCCGCTCAGTACACACAGATACGCAGTATTTT; cdr3_aa: CATRSVHTDTQYF; clone_size: NA; v_call: TRBV12-3/TRBV12-4; j_call: TRBJ2-3; d_call: NA
cdr3_nt: TGTGCCAGCAGCTACAGCTCCGGGCCTGGAGGTGGAAACACCATATATTTT; cdr3_aa: CASSYSSGPGGGNTIYF; clone_size: NA; v_call: TRBV7-8; j_call: TRBJ1-3; d_call: NA
cdr3_nt: TGCGCCAGCAGCCTGGAACTCAATCAGCCCCAGCATTTT; cdr3_aa: CASSLELNQPQHF; clone_size: NA; v_call: TRBV5-1; j_call: TRBJ1-5; d_call: NA
cdr3_nt: TGTGCTACCGCGAGGGATGGAAACACCATATATTTT; cdr3_aa: CATARDGNTIYF; clone_size: NA; v_call: TRBV11-3; j_call: TRBJ1-3; d_call: NA
cdr3_nt: TGTGCCAGCAGTTACCGACCTTCCGACACCCAGGGCTACACCTTC; cdr3_aa: CASSYRPSDTQGYTF; clone_size: NA; v_call: TRBV6-2/TRBV6-3; j_call: TRBJ1-2; d_call: NA
cdr3_nt: TGTGCCAGCAGCGTTCCCGGGGGCTATGGCTACACCTTC; cdr3_aa: CASSVPGGYGYTF; clone_size: NA; v_call: TRBV7-2; j_call: TRBJ1-2; d_call: NA
cdr3_nt: TGTGCCTGGAGTGTACCCCTCGGCGGGAAAAGCTCTGGGGCCAACGTCCTGACTTTC; cdr3_aa: CAWSVPLGGKSSGANVLTF; clone_size: NA; v_call: TRBV30; j_call: TRBJ2-6; d_call: NA